The 25 T cell receptor beta chains below were found in one sample sequenced in a study of regulatory T cells in long-lasting Graves disease. Time point reported: newly diagnosed GD, antithyroid drugs for less than 3 months. The TCR library was made from RNA that had been extracted from PBMCs in TRIzol. Building the TCR beta libraries relied on iRepertoire HTBI primers, and CDR3 regions underwent Arm-PCR. In TCRdb, the multiplex PCR reads were re-called with MiXCR into one record per CDR3 protein. Altogether under 500,000 distinct CDR3 sequences are present, over 15% being singletons, with the ten largest covering roughly a tenth. The sample also formed part of further work on T cells in Graves' hyperthyroidism and ophthalmopathy.

Sequenced material: peripheral blood mononuclear cells (PBMCs), taken at new diagnosis, from a patient treated with antithyroid drugs. Every receptor here comes from a woman younger than 45 with Graves disease.

This clonotype was recorded many times. The rearrangement links TRBV11-2 to TRBJ2-7, with no clear D. This CDR3 is 15 amino acids long. Trimming cost V 1 base and J 2 bases, with 12 bases left between them. Germline V gene data show CDR1 as SGHAT and CDR2 as FQNNGV. As DNA, the CDR3 is TGTGCCAGCAGCTTAGCCCCGGCCAGAGCCTACGAGCAGTACTTC. This sequence encodes CASSLAPARAYEQYF.

This clonotype has just a few counts. The CDR3 DNA reads TGTGCCAGCAGCCCCTCCCGGGGGGTCGCAACTAATGAAAAACTGTTTTTT. Encoded protein: CASSPSRGVATNEKLFF. V gene TRBV7-9 combines with J gene TRBJ1-4, with a tentative D call TRBD1 (5 bases). Trimming removed 5 bases from V and 0 bases from J, with 16 bases in between. The CDR3 runs 17 residues. Germline V gives CDR1 SEHNR, CDR2 FQNEAQ (reference sequence).

The chain links TRBV7-2 to TRBJ2-1, with D hard to call. This CDR3 is 11 amino acids long. From germline, CDR1 is SGHTA and CDR2 FQGNSA. V lost 1 base to trimming and J lost 8 bases, with 3 bases between them. The CDR3 sequence: CASSLDDEQFF. In DNA form, the CDR3 reads TGTGCCAGCAGCTTAGATGATGAGCAGTTCTTC.

This clonotype was seen a few times. This rearrangement joins TRBV18 to TRBJ2-1, with D unresolved. Per the germline V gene, CDR1 is KGHSH and CDR2 is LQKENI. The CDR3 has 16 amino acids. V was shortened by 1 base and J by 5 bases, with 15 bases between the two germline ends. CDR3 nucleotides: TGTGCCAGCTCACCACGATGGACGACCGTCAACAATGAGCAGTTCTTC. It codes for CASSPRWTTVNNEQFF.

This clonotype has ten or more counts. The CDR3 spells CASSLSGRGEDGYTF. The CDR3, as DNA: TGTGCCAGCAGTTTATCGGGCAGGGGGGAAGATGGCTACACCTTC. The chain links TRBV27 to TRBJ1-2; 7 bases line up with TRBD1. The CDR3 consists of 15 residues. Germline lookup yields CDR1 MNHEY and CDR2 SMNVEV (reference sequence). Trimming at V came to 0 bases and at J to 6 bases, leaving 7 bases not matched to a gene.

The chain joins TRBV6-1 to TRBJ1-5, with 7 bases identical to TRBD1. The J segment lost 4 bases and the V segment lost 6 bases, leaving 9 bases of the junction unmatched. This CDR3 comprises 15 residues. Germline CDR1 and CDR2: MNHNS and SASEGT. The CDR3 coding sequence is TGTGCCAGCAGCCCCACAGGGGTGCGAAATCAGCCCCAGCATTTT. Residues: CASSPTGVRNQPQHF.

Only a few counts were recorded for this clonotype. The V and J genes are TRBV25-1 and TRBJ2-2; TRBD1 is a possible D gene (5 bases). V dropped 1 base and J dropped 3 bases, with 18 bases sitting between them. The CDR3 is made up of 18 amino acids. The germline V gene encodes CDR1 MGHDK and CDR2 SYGVNS. The DNA for the CDR3 is TGTGCCAGCAGTGAATCTGCTTCGGCAGGGTGGTACACCGGGGAGCTGTTTTTT. It encodes CASSESASAGWYTGELFF.

This chain links TRBV7-2 with TRBJ2-5; D gene uncertain. V was clipped by 4 bases and J by 6 bases, with 18 bases between them. This CDR3 has 15 amino acids. Germline V gives CDR1 SGHTA, CDR2 FQGNSA. The CDR3 DNA is TGTGCCAGCAGCTCTAGTACTTCTCTTATGCAGACCCAGTACTTC. Amino acids: CASSSSTSLMQTQYF. Together with reference TRBV7-2 and TRBJ2-5, the CDR3 gives the full variable domain: GAGVSQSPSNKVTEKGKDVELRCDPISGHTALYWYRQSLGQGLEFLIYFQGNSAPDKSGLPSDRFSAERTGGSVSTLTIQRTQQEDSAVYLCASSSSTSLMQTQYFGPGTRLLVL.

In this sample, this clonotype turned up many times. This chain's CDR3 is CASSLGFGQPQHF. CDR3 DNA: TGTGCCAGCAGTTTAGGGTTTGGTCAGCCCCAGCATTTT. This sequence joins TRBV28 and TRBJ1-5; D is undetermined. CDR3 length equals 13 residues. The germline V gene has CDR1 MDHEN and CDR2 SYDVKM. Trimming stripped 2 bases from V and 6 bases from J, with 8 bases between.

The chain carries TRBV28 and TRBJ2-7; 10 bases map to TRBD2. Germline values: CDR1 MDHEN, CDR2 SYDVKM. The CDR3 is 15 residues long. V lost 3 bases to trimming and J lost 9 bases; unmatched junction nucleotides: 11. The CDR3 reads CASSFDLGTSVRQYF. The CDR3 DNA reads as TGTGCCAGCAGTTTTGACCTCGGGACTAGCGTTAGGCAGTACTTC.

This clonotype was recorded many times. The chain combines TRBV20-1 with TRBJ2-7, with D perhaps TRBD2 (7 bases). V was clipped by 3 bases and J by 2 bases, with 20 bases between them. Germline V lookup: CDR1 DFQATT, CDR2 SNEGSKA (reference sequence). The CDR3 totals 16 residues. CDR3 sequence reads: CSARGGAFGGTYEQYF. The CDR3 coding sequence is TGCAGTGCTAGGGGGGGGGCTTTCGGCGGGACCTACGAGCAGTACTTC.

This clonotype has a handful of counts. The chain links TRBV28 to TRBJ2-5, with D unclear. The germline V gene encodes CDR1 MDHEN and CDR2 SYDVKM. The CDR3 is made up of 14 amino acids. Trimming cost V 6 bases and J 1 base, with 12 bases left between them. CDR3 DNA: TGTGCCAGCAGGGACGGCGGCCGCCAAGAGACCCAGTACTTC. It specifies CASRDGGRQETQYF. Full variable domain (rest looked up from reference TRBV28 and TRBJ2-5): DVKVTQSSRYLVKRTGEKVFLECVQDMDHENMFWYRQDPGLGLRLIYFSYDVKMKEKGDIPEGYSVSREKKERFSLILESASTNQTSMYLCASRDGGRQETQYFGPGTRLLVL.

This clonotype was recorded at least ten times. The chain combines TRBV18 with TRBJ1-2; no reliable D call. Germline V lookup: CDR1 KGHSH, CDR2 LQKENI. Trimming removed 0 bases from V and 6 bases from J, with 11 bases in between. This CDR3 contains 14 residues. CDR3: CASSPPDFLNGYTF. CDR3 coding DNA: TGTGCCAGCTCACCACCGGATTTTCTGAATGGCTACACCTTC.

DNA for the CDR3: TGCGCCAGCAGCCAAGGTCTTACCTCTGGGGCCAACGTCCTGACTTTC. Translation gives CASSQGLTSGANVLTF. The rearrangement uses TRBV4-1 and TRBJ2-6; the D is unclear. The CDR3 loop spans 16 amino acids. In germline, CDR1 is MGHRA, CDR2 YSYEKL. V was pared by 1 base and J by 0 bases, with 7 bases between.

This clonotype was seen at least ten times. This rearrangement joins TRBV28 to TRBJ2-7; D not certain. Germline assignment: CDR1 MDHEN and CDR2 SYDVKM. This CDR3 spans 15 amino acids. Trimming shortened V by 4 bases and J by 0 bases, and 13 bases separated the two germline ends. CDR3 nucleotide sequence: TGTGCCAGCAGTTCGATGTCTTTCAGCTCCTACGAGCAGTACTTC. It translates to CASSSMSFSSYEQYF.

CDR3 DNA sequence: TGTGCCAGCAGTTTAAGGGAGCGGGAGTATAATGAGCAGTTCTTC. Translating gives CASSLREREYNEQFF. The chain uses TRBV12-3 or TRBV12-4 and TRBJ2-1, with 8 bases fitting TRBD2. Germline trimming cut 2 bases from V and 7 bases from J; bases unmatched to any gene: 7. CDR3 length equals 15 residues.

The table lists this clonotype with many counts. This chain uses TRBV28 with TRBJ1-5; possible D gene TRBD1, 5 bases. In germline, CDR1 is MDHEN, CDR2 SYDVKM. V lost 8 bases, J lost 4 bases, and 18 bases lay in between. CDR3 length equals 15 residues. The chain's CDR3 is CASLPGGDLNQPQHF. The CDR3 coding sequence is TGTGCCAGCCTCCCCGGGGGGGATCTGAATCAGCCCCAGCATTTT.

The V gene is TRBV10-3, the J gene TRBJ2-4, with TRBD2 as a possible D gene (5 bases). Germline CDR1 reads ENHRY; CDR2 reads SYGVKD. The length of the CDR3 is 17 residues. Between the trimmed V and J ends, which lost 10 bases and 3 bases, there was a span of 25 bases. The CDR3 loop is CASRPIGRGRDKNIQYF. The DNA of the CDR3 is TGTGCCAGCCGACCAATCGGACGGGGTAGAGACAAAAACATTCAGTACTTC.

This clonotype was seen repeatedly, ten times or more. The V gene is TRBV11-2, the J gene TRBJ2-1; 10 bases line up with TRBD2. Germline V gene data show CDR1 as SGHAT and CDR2 as FQNNGV. V trimming: 4 bases; J trimming: 5 bases; junction bases outside the gene matches: 5. The CDR3 runs to 15 residues. This CDR3 reads CASSYPSGSHNEQFF. In DNA form, the CDR3 reads TGTGCCAGCAGCTACCCTAGCGGGAGCCACAATGAGCAGTTCTTC.

This clonotype showed up just a few times. A much larger clone differs by one base, so this may be a read error. The chain couples TRBV10-3 to TRBJ2-1; TRBD2 aligns across 14 bases. CDR1 and CDR2 (germline): ENHRY, SYGVKD. This CDR3 is built from 17 residues. DNA of the CDR3: TGTGCCATCAGTGAGGGACTAGCGGGAGGCTACCACAATGGGCAGTTCTTC. Amino acid sequence: CAISEGLAGGYHNGQFF.

Many counts were recorded for this clonotype. In DNA, the CDR3 is TGTGCCAGCAGGTCGAAGGGGGGTCCCAATTCACCCCTCCACTTT. Translation gives CASRSKGGPNSPLHF. This rearrangement joins TRBV6-1 to TRBJ1-6; weak D call: TRBD1 (6 bases). Trimming shortened V by 6 bases and J by 7 bases, and 16 bases separated the two germline ends. The CDR3 runs 15 residues. CDR1 is MNHNS and CDR2 is SASEGT in the germline V gene.

The table lists this clonotype with many counts. The DNA of the CDR3 is TGTGCCATCAGTGAATATGAATCGAACACCGGGGAGCTGTTTTTT. It encodes CAISEYESNTGELFF. This chain connects TRBV10-3 to TRBJ2-2, with D unclear. CDR1 ENHRY and CDR2 SYGVKD come from the germline V gene. V was pared by 3 bases and J by 0 bases, with 8 bases between. The CDR3 has 15 amino acids.

This chain links TRBV11-3 with TRBJ2-7, with D perhaps matching TRBD1 (6 bases). V lost 0 bases to trimming and J lost 0 bases, with 30 bases between them. From germline, CDR1 is SGHNT and CDR2 YENEEA. The CDR3 loop spans 22 amino acids. The CDR3 DNA follows: TGTGCCAGCAGCTTAGAAAGAGGGGGAGCTATAACAAAACGAACGAGCTCCTACGAGCAGTACTTC. Amino acids: CASSLERGGAITKRTSSYEQYF.

This clonotype was seen only a few times. The chain joins TRBV29-1 to TRBJ2-1; 8 nucleotides align to TRBD2. V lost 3 bases, J lost 4 bases, and 5 bases stayed unmatched. The CDR3 length is 14 residues. In germline, CDR1 is SQVTM, CDR2 ANQGSEA. The CDR3, as DNA: TGCAGCGTTGATGGGACTAGTCGGTACAATGAGCAGTTCTTC. It yields the protein CSVDGTSRYNEQFF.

The table lists this clonotype with a few counts. V gene TRBV10-3 combines with J gene TRBJ1-3; tentative D call: TRBD1 (6 bases). Germline loops: CDR1 ENHRY, CDR2 SYGVKD. The CDR3 consists of 14 residues. Between the trimmed V and J ends, which lost 8 bases and 0 bases, there was a span of 11 bases. The CDR3 bases are TGTGCCATCCGGGGGCCTAACTCTGGAAACACCATATATTTT. This gives the protein CAIRGPNSGNTIYF.